This TCR beta chain comes out of a study of T-cell reconstitution after alpha-beta-depleted transplantation in children (dated by TCRdb to about 2016). Regarding the study in general: Using TCR repertoire profiling, the study quantitatively followed how T-cell immune reconstitution unfolded in children after TCRalphabeta/CD19-depleted allogeneic hematopoietic cell transplantation.

The junction carries 8 bases between V and J, which are trimmed by 3 bases and 3 bases respectively. The CDR3 goes from the cysteine to the phenylalanine over 13 residues. Here the CDR3 DNA is all that survives: 39 bases in frame from base 1. The germline V gene (reference sequence) gives CDR1 as LGHDT and CDR2 as YNNKEL. The protocol used for the library was PCR. TCRdb records Illumina HiSeq 2500 as the sequencer. TCR libraries were prepared with molecular barcoding, using unique molecular identifiers to normalize TCRbeta repertoire quantification. In-frame beta chains were kept once TCRdb had trimmed the public reads at Q25 with fastp and called clones with MiXCR. Entries that share a CDR3 protein sequence are merged under the most common genes and DNA. The sample has fewer than 250,000 distinct CDR3 sequences on record, over 15% of them singletons. About 41% of the sample is in the top ten clones.

The sample's treatment or condition label, decoded: allogeneic hematopoietic cell transplantation with graft depleted of TCRalphabeta T cells and CD19 B cells. The children who served as transplant recipients had been given grafts of TCRalphabeta/CD19-depleted allogeneic hematopoietic cells. Overall study outcomes, separate from this receptor: In some patients, the high TCRbeta diversity seen at day 60 was put down to recipient T cells and intrathymic progenitors that had survived conditioning. The apparently early recovery of alphabetaT-cell counts about two months after transplant reportedly depended on only several hundred rapidly expanded clones that came from non-depleted graft cells. Over the following months the frequencies of hyperexpanded clones went down, and after one year T-cell counts and TCRbeta diversity were mostly credited to newly produced T cells.

Note on this clonotype: Its antigen remains undetermined. No base qualities exist here, and no much larger clone lies one base off it.

This TCR was sampled from a male patient under 10 years old who had a stem cell transplant for acute lymphoblastic leukemia, so the T cells may come from the graft donor. The chain links TRBV3-1 with TRBJ2-5; the D gene is perhaps TRBD2, from 6 matching bases. The material sequenced was PBMCs, mostly from graft donor cells, taken 360 days after TCRalphabeta/CD19-depleted stem cell transplant. Here the CDR3 is given as CASSHGGKETQYF. The nucleotide sequence reads as follows: TGTGCCAGCAGCCACGGGGGTAAAGAGACCCAGTACTTC.